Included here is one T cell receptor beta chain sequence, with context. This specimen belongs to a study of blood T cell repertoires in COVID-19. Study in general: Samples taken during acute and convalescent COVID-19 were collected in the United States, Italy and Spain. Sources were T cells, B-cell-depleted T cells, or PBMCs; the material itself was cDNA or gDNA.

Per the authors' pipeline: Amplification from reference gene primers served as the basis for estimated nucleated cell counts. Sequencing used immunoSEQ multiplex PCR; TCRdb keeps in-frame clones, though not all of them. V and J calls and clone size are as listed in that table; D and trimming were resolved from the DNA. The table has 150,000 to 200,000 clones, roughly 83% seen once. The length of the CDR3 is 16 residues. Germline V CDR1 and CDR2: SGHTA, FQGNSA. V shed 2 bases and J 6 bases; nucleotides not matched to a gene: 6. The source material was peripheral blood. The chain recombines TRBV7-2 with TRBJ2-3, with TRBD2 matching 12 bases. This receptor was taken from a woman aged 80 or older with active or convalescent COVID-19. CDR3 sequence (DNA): TGTGCCAGCAGCTTACGGCTAGCGGGGGGGACCGATACGCAGTATTTT. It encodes CASSLRLAGGTDTQYF.